Each of the 17 T cell receptor beta chains below was sequenced from the same sample in a study of radiotherapy plus CTLA-4 blockade in lung cancer. Repertoires were generated with immunoSEQ multiplex PCR, while TCRdb's copy carries only in-frame clones and drops some. The data show around 37,000 clones, roughly 70% seen once. The sequences come from peripheral blood, collected from a patient treated with radiotherapy plus ipilimumab. These receptors were collected from a human donor with non-small cell lung cancer that progressed on radiotherapy plus ipilimumab.

This sequence joins TRBV14 and TRBJ1-1; the D is unclear. The germline CDR1 and CDR2 sequences are SGHDN and FVKESK. The length of the CDR3 is 14 residues. V gave up 0 bases and J gave up 1 base, with 6 bases separating them. The CDR3 DNA reads TGTGCCAGCAGCCAAGAAGTACGGAACACTGAAGCTTTCTTT. Protein product: CASSQEVRNTEAFF.

The rearrangement uses TRBV11-2 and TRBJ2-7, with D possibly called TRBD1 or TRBD2 (5 bases each). The germline V gene has CDR1 SGHAT and CDR2 FQNNGV. The CDR3 has 14 amino acids. V was cut by 4 bases and J by 2 bases, with 12 bases left in between. The CDR3 sequence: CASSSGPSAYEQYF. The CDR3 DNA is TGTGCCAGCAGCTCGGGACCTTCCGCCTACGAGCAGTACTTC.

V gene TRBV2 combines with J gene TRBJ1-6, with TRBD1 identical over 8 bases. The CDR3 sequence is 15 residues long. V gave up 5 bases and J gave up 9 bases; unmatched junction bases: 9. Germline CDR1 reads SNHLY; CDR2 reads FYNNEI. CDR3 loop: CASSPTGASFSPLHF. The CDR3 region has the DNA TGTGCCAGCAGTCCGACAGGGGCTAGTTTTTCACCCCTCCACTTT.

The chain recombines TRBV6-5 with TRBJ2-3, with 7 bases matching TRBD2. CDR1 is MNHEY and CDR2 is SVGAGI in the germline V gene. The CDR3 length is 13 residues. Trimming at V came to 2 bases and at J to 13 bases, leaving 9 bases not matched to a gene. The CDR3 DNA reads TGTGCCAGCAGTTACGATTTCCTAGCGGATAAGTATTTT. Translating it yields CASSYDFLADKYF.

The chain employs TRBV2 and TRBJ2-3; 10 bases fit TRBD2. CDR1 is SNHLY, CDR2 FYNNEI, per germline. Trimming at V came to 5 bases and at J to 2 bases, leaving 4 bases not matched to a gene. The CDR3 spans 15 residues. The CDR3 DNA follows: TGTGCCAGCAGTTCTACTAGCGGGGTCACAGATACGCAGTATTTT. Translating gives CASSSTSGVTDTQYF.

This clone was seen a few times. The V gene is TRBV9, the J gene TRBJ2-2; 14 bases line up with TRBD2. CDR1 is SGDLS, CDR2 YYNGEE, per germline. There are 15 residues in the CDR3. Germline trimming cut 4 bases from V and 6 bases from J; bases unmatched to any gene: 2. In nucleotides, the CDR3 is TGTGCCAGCAGCCCGACTAGCGGGAGGGCCGGGGAGCTGTTTTTT. Its translation: CASSPTSGRAGELFF.

This chain links TRBV7-9 with TRBJ1-1; D gene ambiguous. The V gene lost 1 base and the J gene lost 4 bases, with 4 bases spanning the gap. This CDR3 is 12 amino acids long. Germline CDR1 SEHNR, CDR2 FQNEAQ (reference sequence). DNA for the CDR3: TGTGCCAGCAGCTTAGGTATCACTGAAGCTTTCTTT. This translates into CASSLGITEAFF.

This clone was counted a few times. The V gene is TRBV7-2, the J gene TRBJ1-1; D ambiguous. The germline V gene encodes CDR1 SGHTA and CDR2 FQGNSA. The CDR3 has 12 amino acids. The V gene lost 1 base and the J gene lost 7 bases, with 7 bases spanning the gap. CDR3: CASSLGRDEAFF. CDR3 nucleotides: TGTGCCAGCAGCTTAGGGAGGGATGAAGCTTTCTTT.

This chain uses TRBV28 with TRBJ2-5; either TRBD1 or TRBD2 may supply D (5 bases each). The CDR3 sequence is 13 residues long. The germline V gene encodes CDR1 MDHEN and CDR2 SYDVKM. With 5 bases removed from V and 7 bases from J, the gap between germline ends came to 14 bases. The chain's CDR3 is CASSLPIGGTQYF. The CDR3 DNA reads TGTGCCAGCAGTCTACCAATTGGGGGGACCCAGTACTTC.

This clone has more than one count but fewer than ten. V is TRBV6-1 and J is TRBJ1-1, with unresolved D. The CDR3 is 11 residues long. Between the trimmed V and J ends, which lost 6 bases and 2 bases, there was a span of 4 bases. Germline V gives CDR1 MNHNS, CDR2 SASEGT. This chain's CDR3 is CASRYNTEAFF. CDR3 bases: TGTGCCAGCAGGTATAACACTGAAGCTTTCTTT.

V is TRBV19 and J is TRBJ1-1; 8 bases match TRBD1. The CDR3 loop spans 15 amino acids. Unmatched junction bases numbered 7, after V lost 6 bases and J lost 1 base. The V gene's germline CDR1 is LNHDA and CDR2 SQIVND (reference sequence). The DNA of the CDR3 is TGTGCCAGTAGATCTCGGACAGGGTCGAACACTGAAGCTTTCTTT. This sequence encodes CASRSRTGSNTEAFF.

This chain connects TRBV6-1 to TRBJ2-7, with D hard to call. Trimming took 2 bases from V and 5 from J, leaving 7 bases between them. Looked up from germline, CDR1 is MNHNS and CDR2 is SASEGT. This CDR3 comprises 12 residues. CDR3 amino acids: CASSESGHEQYF. CDR3 DNA sequence: TGTGCCAGCAGTGAATCGGGCCACGAGCAGTACTTC.

V gene TRBV27 combines with J gene TRBJ2-3; no firm D call. The V end was cut by 1 base, the J end by 4 bases, with 6 bases between. This CDR3 is built from 13 residues. The germline gives CDR1 MNHEY, CDR2 SMNVEV (reference sequence). In DNA form, the CDR3 reads TGTGCCAGCAGTTTATGGTTTGCAGATACGCAGTATTTT. Encoded protein: CASSLWFADTQYF.

The chain recombines TRBV28 with TRBJ2-7, with TRBD1 identical over 9 bases. This CDR3 spans 16 amino acids. Unmatched junction bases numbered 6, after V lost 2 bases and J lost 1 base. Germline V gives CDR1 MDHEN, CDR2 SYDVKM. The CDR3 is CASSLTGTGLSYEQYF. The CDR3, as DNA: TGTGCCAGCAGTTTAACCGGGACAGGGCTATCCTACGAGCAGTACTTC.

The rearrangement links TRBV6-5 to TRBJ2-7; 8 bases map to TRBD2. Germline loops: CDR1 MNHEY, CDR2 SVGAGI. CDR3 size: 13 residues. The trim removed 5 bases at V and 6 bases at J, leaving 6 bases unmatched. CDR3 nucleotide sequence: TGTGCCAGCAGTACCGGGGGGGTAAGCGAGCAGTACTTC. Translating gives CASSTGGVSEQYF.

This clone was seen only a few times. This chain uses TRBV6-5 with TRBJ2-5; the match to TRBD1 covers 7 bases. V was pared by 3 bases and J by 11 bases, with 3 bases of the junction left unmatched. This CDR3 is 11 amino acids long. The V gene's germline CDR1 is MNHEY and CDR2 SVGAGI. In DNA, the CDR3 is TGTGCCAGCAGTTATCGGGGACAGCAGTACTTC. Encoded protein: CASSYRGQQYF.

J is TRBJ2-7 and V is TRBV28; 7 bases align to TRBD2. J gave up 0 bases and V 6 bases, and 8 bases lay outside the gene matches. The CDR3 is 15 amino acids. The V gene's germline CDR1 is MDHEN and CDR2 SYDVKM. In DNA form, the CDR3 reads TGTGCCAGCAGCCCAGTCGGGGGGTCCTCCTACGAGCAGTACTTC. Protein sequence: CASSPVGGSSYEQYF.